These T cell receptor beta chains were read from a single sample in a study of T cell repertoires in cytomegalovirus infection. Each CDR3 protein is one row after TCRdb ran MiXCR on the reads. The data show roughly 77,000 distinct CDR3 sequences, with just under 4% seen just once and around a fifth held by the top ten. Sequencing was carried out using PBMCs. The receptors were sampled from a human donor in good health (CMV status not recorded). Some clones in this sample may be carry-over from other donors' samples. CDR3s include the opening cysteine and the closing phenylalanine or tryptophan. The D gene is left open where the match is weak. Clone size is stated in some rows and not others, as once, few, many or a class when expanded.

D: .; J: TRBJ2-7; V: TRBV7-2; size: many; DNA: TGTGCCAGCAGCCCCAGGACCCAATACGAGCAGTACTTC; CDR3: CASSPRTQYEQYF
D: .; J: TRBJ2-2; V: TRBV4-3; size: many; DNA: TGCGCCAGCAGCCAAACGTGGAACACCGGGGAGCTGTTTTTT; CDR3: CASSQTWNTGELFF
D: .; J: TRBJ2-2; V: TRBV19; size: many; DNA: TGTGCCAGTAGTATAGCGGGGACCGGGGAGCTGTTTTTT; CDR3: CASSIAGTGELFF
D: .; J: TRBJ2-3; V: TRBV12-3/TRBV12-4; size: many; DNA: TGTGCCAGCAGCCTAGCCCCCGGTACGCAGTATTTT; CDR3: CASSLAPGTQYF
D: TRBD2; J: TRBJ2-3; V: TRBV7-2; size: many; DNA: TGTGCCAGCAGCGAATCTAGCGGGAGGGCCACAGATACGCAGTATTTT; CDR3: CASSESSGRATDTQYF
D: .; J: TRBJ2-1; V: TRBV7-2; size: many; DNA: TGTGCCAGCAGCTTAGGAACTAGCTCCTACAATGAGCAGTTCTTC; CDR3: CASSLGTSSYNEQFF
D: .; J: TRBJ2-5; V: TRBV20-1; size: .; DNA: TGCAGTGGGGGGGCACCGGGACTTTCTCAGGAGACCCAGTACTTC; CDR3: CSGGAPGLSQETQYF
D: TRBD2; J: TRBJ2-1; V: TRBV6-5; size: many; DNA: TGTGCCAGCAGCCAACGAGGACTAGCGACTTACAATGAGCAGTTCTTC; CDR3: CASSQRGLATYNEQFF
D: TRBD2; J: TRBJ2-7; V: TRBV7-8; size: many; DNA: TGTGCCAGCAGCGCTAGCGGGAGGGCTGGTGAGCAGTACTTC; CDR3: CASSASGRAGEQYF
D: TRBD2; J: TRBJ2-5; V: TRBV7-2; size: many; DNA: TGTGCCAGCAGTACTAGCGGGAGCCTAGAGACCCAGTACTTC; CDR3: CASSTSGSLETQYF
D: TRBD1; J: TRBJ2-3; V: TRBV7-2; size: many; DNA: TGTGCCAGCAGCAAACGCTCCGGGACAGGGGGGTCAGATACGCAGTATTTT; CDR3: CASSKRSGTGGSDTQYF
D: .; J: TRBJ2-5; V: TRBV7-2; size: many; DNA: TGTGCCAGCAGCGCTAAAGAGACCCAGTACTTC; CDR3: CASSAKETQYF
D: .; J: TRBJ2-5; V: TRBV12-3/TRBV12-4; size: many; DNA: TGTGCCAGCAGTTGGTCGGTAGAGACCCAGTACTTC; CDR3: CASSWSVETQYF
D: .; J: TRBJ1-1; V: TRBV7-8; size: many; DNA: TGTGCCAGCAGCTTTGGCCACAGGGTTGCTGAAGCTTTCTTT; CDR3: CASSFGHRVAEAFF
D: .; J: TRBJ2-2; V: TRBV28; size: many; DNA: TGTGCCAGCAGTTTGCCTCCCCGGGTCCGGAGCACCGGGGAGCTGTTTTTT; CDR3: CASSLPPRVRSTGELFF
D: .; J: TRBJ1-1; V: TRBV5-6; size: many; DNA: TGTGCCAGCAGCTCTGGGGCGCGCATGAACACTGAAGCTTTCTTT; CDR3: CASSSGARMNTEAFF
D: .; J: TRBJ2-7; V: TRBV7-8; size: many; DNA: TGTGCCAGCAGCTTAGGGGAAACTGTTACTCTCCAGCAGTACTTC; CDR3: CASSLGETVTLQQYF
D: TRBD2; J: TRBJ2-5; V: TRBV7-6; size: many; DNA: TGTGCCAGCGGGACTAGCGGGGGGGCATCGGGGTGGACCCAGTACTTC; CDR3: CASGTSGGASGWTQYF
D: TRBD2; J: TRBJ2-5; V: TRBV18; size: many; DNA: TGTGCCAGCTCACCCCTAGCGGGAGCGGAGGAGACCCAGTACTTC; CDR3: CASSPLAGAEETQYF
D: TRBD2; J: TRBJ2-2; V: TRBV28; size: many; DNA: TGTGCCAGCAGTCTCTCCGGGACTAGCGCGGTTACCGGGGAGCTGTTTTTT; CDR3: CASSLSGTSAVTGELFF
D: .; J: TRBJ2-1; V: TRBV7-6; size: many; DNA: TGTGCCAGCAGCTTAACCGGCGGGGTCAATGAGCAGTTCTTC; CDR3: CASSLTGGVNEQFF
D: .; J: TRBJ2-1; V: TRBV6-1; size: many; DNA: TGTGCCAGCAGTTACCCCAGTGGACCCCATGAGCAGTTCTTC; CDR3: CASSYPSGPHEQFF
D: .; J: TRBJ2-2; V: TRBV7-7; size: many; DNA: TGTGCTAGCAGCTTAGACTTGGAGGGGGAGCTGTTTTTT; CDR3: CASSLDLEGELFF
D: TRBD1; J: TRBJ2-7; V: TRBV28; size: many; DNA: TGTGCCAGCAGTCAGCGGGACAGGGTCTCCTACGAGCAGTACTTC; CDR3: CASSQRDRVSYEQYF
D: .; J: TRBJ1-1; V: TRBV7-3; size: many; DNA: TGTGCCAGCAGCTTAACCTGGAACACTGAAGCTTTCTTT; CDR3: CASSLTWNTEAFF
D: .; J: TRBJ2-3; V: TRBV7-2; size: many; DNA: TGTGCCAGCAGCCGCCGACTTGAGGCAGATACGCAGTATTTT; CDR3: CASSRRLEADTQYF
D: TRBD2; J: TRBJ2-1; V: TRBV28; size: many; DNA: TGTGCCAGCAGTTTGGGAACTAGCGGGAGAAACAATGAGCAGTTCTTC; CDR3: CASSLGTSGRNNEQFF
D: .; J: TRBJ1-1; V: TRBV11-1; size: many; DNA: TGTGCCAGCAGCTCGAAACTTGACAGGAACACTGAAGCTTTCTTT; CDR3: CASSSKLDRNTEAFF
D: .; J: TRBJ1-6; V: TRBV7-2; size: many; DNA: TGTGCCAGCAGCCGGGATAGACAGGTTTATTCACCCCTCCACTTT; CDR3: CASSRDRQVYSPLHF
D: .; J: TRBJ1-2; V: TRBV7-2; size: many; DNA: TGTGCCAGCAGCTTAGATGGGGCTAACTATGGCTACACCTTC; CDR3: CASSLDGANYGYTF
D: .; J: TRBJ2-6; V: TRBV11-2; size: many; DNA: TGTGCCAGCAGCTTAGATGTAAGGTTTGGGGCCAACGTCCTGACTTTC; CDR3: CASSLDVRFGANVLTF
D: TRBD1; J: TRBJ1-2; V: TRBV4-3; size: many; DNA: TGCGCCAGCAGCCAAGATCGGACAGGGAGGCCCTATGGCTACACCTTC; CDR3: CASSQDRTGRPYGYTF
D: .; J: TRBJ2-2; V: TRBV19; size: few; DNA: TGTGCCAGTGCACGATACACCGGGGAGCTGTTTTTT; CDR3: CASARYTGELFF
D: .; J: TRBJ1-1; V: TRBV7-2; size: many; DNA: TGTGCCAGCAGCTCTTACCCCACAGGGTACACTGAAGCTTTCTTT; CDR3: CASSSYPTGYTEAFF
D: .; J: TRBJ2-1; V: TRBV20-1; size: many; DNA: TGCAGTGCTAGCAGTCTTGAGCAGTTCTTC; CDR3: CSASSLEQFF
D: .; J: TRBJ2-3; V: TRBV30; size: .; DNA: TGTGCCTGGAGCGAGGGCCCTGCGGATACGCAGTATTTT; CDR3: CAWSEGPADTQYF
D: TRBD1; J: TRBJ2-7; V: TRBV7-2; size: many; DNA: TGTGCCAGCAGCCCCGGACAGGGCCCCTTCGAGCAGTACTTC; CDR3: CASSPGQGPFEQYF